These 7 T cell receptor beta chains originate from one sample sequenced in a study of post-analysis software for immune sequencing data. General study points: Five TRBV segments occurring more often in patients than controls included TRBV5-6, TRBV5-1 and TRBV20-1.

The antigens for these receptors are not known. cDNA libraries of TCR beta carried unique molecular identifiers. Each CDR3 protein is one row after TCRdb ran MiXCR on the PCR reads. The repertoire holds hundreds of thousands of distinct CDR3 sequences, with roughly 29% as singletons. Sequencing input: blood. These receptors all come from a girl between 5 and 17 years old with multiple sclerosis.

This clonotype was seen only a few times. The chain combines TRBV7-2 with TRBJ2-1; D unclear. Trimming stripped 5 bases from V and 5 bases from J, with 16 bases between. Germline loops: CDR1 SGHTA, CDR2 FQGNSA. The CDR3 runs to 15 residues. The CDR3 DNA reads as TGTGCCAGCAGCCGACCCCCGTGGACCCACAATGAGCAGTTCTTC. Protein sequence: CASSRPPWTHNEQFF.

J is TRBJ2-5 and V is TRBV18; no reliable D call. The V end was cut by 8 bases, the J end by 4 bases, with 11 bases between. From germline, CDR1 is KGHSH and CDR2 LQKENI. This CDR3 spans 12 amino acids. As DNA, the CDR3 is TGTGCCAGCGCAAATGCAGGAGAGACCCAGTACTTC. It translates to CASANAGETQYF.

The chain's CDR3 is CSAAGQETYEQYF. DNA for the CDR3: TGCAGTGCGGCTGGACAGGAGACCTACGAGCAGTACTTC. The J gene is TRBJ2-7, the V gene TRBV20-1; 7 positions agree with TRBD1. With V trimmed by 6 bases and J by 2 bases, 7 bases remained unmatched. Looked up from germline, CDR1 is DFQATT and CDR2 is SNEGSKA (reference sequence). This CDR3 has 13 amino acids.

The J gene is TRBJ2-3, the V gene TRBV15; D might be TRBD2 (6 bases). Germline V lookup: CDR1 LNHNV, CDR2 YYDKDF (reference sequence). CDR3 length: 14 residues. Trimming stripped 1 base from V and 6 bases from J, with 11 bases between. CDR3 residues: CATSRGDGGDTQYF. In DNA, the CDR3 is TGTGCCACCAGCAGAGGCGATGGAGGGGATACGCAGTATTTT.

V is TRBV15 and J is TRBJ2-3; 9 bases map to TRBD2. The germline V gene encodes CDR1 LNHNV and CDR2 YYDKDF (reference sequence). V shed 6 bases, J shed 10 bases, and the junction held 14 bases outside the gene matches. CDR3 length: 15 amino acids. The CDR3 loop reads CATRMTSGPIYAQYF. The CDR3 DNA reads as TGTGCCACCAGGATGACTAGCGGCCCGATTTATGCGCAGTATTTT. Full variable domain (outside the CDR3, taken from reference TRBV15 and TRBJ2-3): DAMVIQNPRYQVTQFGKPVTLSCSQTLNHNVMYWYQQKSSQAPKLLFHYYDKDFNNEADTPDNFQSRRPNTSFCFLDIRSPGLGDTAMYLCATRMTSGPIYAQYFGPGTRLTVL.

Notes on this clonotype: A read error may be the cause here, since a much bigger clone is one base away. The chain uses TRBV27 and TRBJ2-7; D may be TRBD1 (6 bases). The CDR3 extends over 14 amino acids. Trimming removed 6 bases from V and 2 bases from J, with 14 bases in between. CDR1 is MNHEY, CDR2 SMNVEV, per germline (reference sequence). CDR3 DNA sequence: TGTGCCAGCAGGTCCCAGAACAGGGCCTACGAGCAGTACTTC. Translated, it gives CASRSQNRAYEQYF.

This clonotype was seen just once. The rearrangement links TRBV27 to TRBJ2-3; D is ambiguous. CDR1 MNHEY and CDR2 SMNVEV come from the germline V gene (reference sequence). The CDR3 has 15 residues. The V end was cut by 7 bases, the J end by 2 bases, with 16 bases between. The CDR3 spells CASTHGTPLTDTQYF. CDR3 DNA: TGTGCCAGCACACACGGAACCCCACTCACAGATACGCAGTATTTT.